Reported below is one TCR beta chain. This clonotype was seen many times. The antigen it recognizes is unknown. No much larger clone is present one base from it, and per-base qualities are unavailable. This sample is part of a study of regulatory T cells in long-lasting Graves disease (dated by TCRdb to the early 2020s). Background on the whole study: Persistent Graves' disease meant more than 5 years of antithyroid drug treatment with TSH receptor autoantibodies that stayed positive. Persistent Graves' disease patients were compared with newly diagnosed Graves' disease patients by peripheral blood TCR sequencing and RNA sequencing. The study was registered as a clinical trial and conducted in China. A total of 33 samples underwent TCR sequencing: some 13 from persistent and approximately 20 from newly diagnosed Graves' disease patients. Persistent Graves' disease patients in the clinical cohort had taken antithyroid drugs for 8 to 12 years on average.

The sample's time point label is to be understood as: persistent/refractory GD, antithyroid drugs over 5 years with positive TRAb. For both TCR sequencing and RNA sequencing, RNA was extracted from PBMCs using TRIzol. Graves' disease was diagnosed according to American Thyroid Association guidelines. Patients for the study were recruited at an endocrinology department in Xi'an, China. From each patient, around 8.3 milliliters of peripheral blood was collected into an EDTA anticoagulant tube. Ficoll Paque Plus density gradient separation was used to isolate PBMCs, and no additional T cell sorting was done. RNA quality was checked with an Agilent 2100 Bioanalyzer and agarose gel, and concentration with a NanoDrop 2000. From its cysteine to its phenylalanine, the CDR3 spans 13 amino acids. The retained sequence is limited to the CDR3, 39 bases, with the frame set at the first base. Deletion took 10 bases off V and 3 bases off J, with a span of 15 bases between the germline ends. CDR1 and CDR2 are drawn from the germline V gene: MDHEN, SYDVKM.

Libraries were built with multiplex PCR. Sequenced on an Illumina HiSeq 4000. To build TCR beta libraries, CDR3 regions were amplified by Arm-PCR using iRepertoire HTBI primers. Gel purification was performed on PCR products prior to sequencing. The authors processed their data as follows. A total of fewer than 80 TRBV and some 13 TRBJ segments were identified across samples and were used for gene usage analysis of CDR3 amino acid clonotypes. COPE and FqMerger were used to merge the filtered high-quality paired reads into contigs. BLAST was used to align contigs to the IMGT TRBV, TRBD and TRBJ reference genes, and CDR3 was defined following IMGT. Clonotypes above 0.1% frequency were classified as highly expanded clones. Repertoire diversity was measured by Shannon entropy, and V-J evenness by the Gini coefficient. A clonotype found in more than one individual was treated as public. Clones were called with MiXCR by TCRdb after fastp trimmed the public reads at Q25, and only in-frame beta chains were retained. One record per CDR3 amino acid sequence lists the most common genes and DNA. It is TCRdb's table, rather than the study itself, that gives the V and J calls and clone size. The sample yields fewer than 550,000 distinct CDR3 sequences; 20% to 25% were counted once. Over 6% of the sample lies in the top ten.

Paper-wide results and their limitations: The study examined only peripheral blood because the primary lesion, thyroid tissue, could not be accessed. Sequencing and analysis were restricted to the TCR beta chain. Preferential use of TRBV28, TRBJ1-2 and TRBJ2-5 was observed in persistent disease, whereas TRBV20-1 and TRBJ2-1 were favored in newly diagnosed disease. As a limitation, the authors acknowledged that the small sample size may reduce accuracy. Compared with newly diagnosed patients, persistent Graves' disease patients had lower TCR Shannon entropy and fewer highly expanded clones, which suggests clonal expansion. Persistent patients shared more public clonotypes among themselves (more than 2,500) than newly diagnosed patients did (approximately 900).

The chain joins TRBV28 to TRBJ1-1; TRBD1 is perhaps the D gene, given 6 matching bases. Sequenced material: peripheral blood mononuclear cells (PBMCs), taken when the disease was refractory, from a patient treated with antithyroid drugs. This sequence was found in a female donor with Graves disease. The CDR3: CATRGQSHTEAFF. The sequence in DNA is TGTGCCACCCGTGGACAGAGTCACACTGAAGCTTTCTTT.